This T cell receptor beta chain was identified in a study of CD4+ T cells in melanoma (dated by TCRdb to about 2022). Regarding the complete study: The study examined neoantigen-specific CD4+ T cells in human melanoma. Overall results and qualifications from the work: Diverse differentiation states were reported to be shown by neoantigen-specific CD4+ T cells in melanoma. Neoantigen-specific CD4+ T cells were reported to be correlated with the function of CD8+ T cells, macrophages and B cells.

As concerns this clone: Its antigen has not been determined. There are no base qualities to consult, and no much larger clone falls within one base.

CDR1 and CDR2 were assigned from the germline V gene as SGHDT and YYEEEE. Trimming removed 4 bases from V and 5 bases from J, leaving 6 bases between the germline ends. Spanning cysteine to phenylalanine, the CDR3 consists of 11 amino acids. This entry keeps only the CDR3 DNA: 33 bases, framed from base 1. Patients with melanoma were used as donors. The library was produced with the immunoSEQ multiplex PCR assay. As stored in TCRdb, this immuneACCESS dataset retains in-frame rearrangements with V and J assigned. A fraction of the clones does not appear; measured against another copy, unresolved V genes explain less than half of the discrepancy, and the remainder lacks a known reason. The sample profile shows over 15,000 clones; about 84% of them were found once. The ten largest clones capture roughly 5.2% of the sample.

The receptor was isolated from a human donor with melanoma. The chain was built from TRBV5-6 and TRBJ2-5; the D gene cannot be resolved reliably. Source material: cells from a culture (not recorded whether cultured in vitro). The nucleotide sequence reads TGTGCCAGCAGCGTCGAGGAGACCCAGTACTTC. Its amino acids are CASSVEETQYF. Extended through the reference TRBV5-6 and TRBJ2-5 proteins, this CDR3 yields the full variable domain: DAGVTQSPTHLIKTRGQQVTLRCSPKSGHDTVSWYQQALGQGPQFIFQYYEEEERQRGNFPDRFSGHQFPNYSSELNVNALLLGDSALYLCASSVEETQYFGPGTRLLVL.